Each of the 23 T cell receptor beta chains below was sequenced from the same sample in a study of identical twins. TCRdb fed the 5' RACE reads into MiXCR, producing one record per CDR3 protein. The sample yields about 530,000 distinct CDR3 sequences, about a fifth seen once. This sample was also put to use in a study of yellow fever vaccine responses in identical twins.

Sequencing was carried out using CD4+ T cells sorted from blood. The receptors stem from a woman aged 18-29 years in good health.

In this sample, this clonotype turned up a few times. J is TRBJ1-5 and V is TRBV20-1, with a possible D match to TRBD1 (5 bases). Deletions cut 5 bases from V and 0 bases from J, with 11 bases between. CDR1 and CDR2 from the germline V gene are DFQATT and SNEGSKA (reference sequence). The CDR3 runs to 14 residues. CDR3 nucleotides: TGCAGTGCTCCCGGGACGGTTAGCAATCAGCCCCAGCATTTT. Its protein is CSAPGTVSNQPQHF.

The rearrangement joins TRBV28 to TRBJ2-7; D is unclear. Trimming shortened V by 3 bases and J by 0 bases, and 9 bases separated the two germline ends. Germline V gene lookup returns CDR1 MDHEN and CDR2 SYDVKM. The CDR3 spans 14 residues. For the CDR3, the DNA is TGTGCCAGCAGTTTTCATCAGGCCTCCTACGAGCAGTACTTC. Translation: CASSFHQASYEQYF.

The chain recombines TRBV20-1 with TRBJ1-1; D is possibly TRBD1 (6 bases). The V gene's germline CDR1 is DFQATT and CDR2 SNEGSKA (reference sequence). V was trimmed by 6 bases and J by 0 bases, leaving 23 bases between them. This CDR3 region has 17 residues. CDR3 loop: CSAGRPAVGAMNTEAFF. CDR3 DNA sequence: TGCAGTGCCGGGCGGCCGGCCGTGGGGGCAATGAACACTGAAGCTTTCTTT.

This clonotype was seen only a few times. This rearrangement joins TRBV4-2 to TRBJ2-3; perhaps TRBD2 as D (5 bases). CDR1 is LGHNA, CDR2 YNFKEQ, per germline. Trimming took 1 base from V and 2 from J, leaving 10 bases between them. This CDR3 spans 15 amino acids. CDR3 nucleotides: TGTGCCAGCAGCCAAGGAGAGCGGAACACAGATACGCAGTATTTT. This sequence encodes CASSQGERNTDTQYF.

This clonotype was detected ten times or more. The J gene is TRBJ1-1, the V gene TRBV6-1; 10 nucleotides agree with TRBD1. V was clipped by 7 bases and J by 6 bases; unmatched bases: 17. In germline, CDR1 is MNHNS, CDR2 SASEGT. The CDR3 contains 17 residues. DNA of the CDR3: TGTGCCAGCACTGGCTCCGGGACAGGGGCCGTAAAGTCTGAAGCTTTCTTT. Translation: CASTGSGTGAVKSEAFF.

The genes are TRBV5-6 and TRBJ2-3; D gene unclear. With 1 base removed from V and 7 bases from J, the gap between germline ends came to 4 bases. Germline V gene lookup returns CDR1 SGHDT and CDR2 YYEEEE. The CDR3 is 11 residues long. Written as DNA, the CDR3 is TGTGCCAGCAGCTTGCGATATACGCAGTATTTT. Amino acid sequence: CASSLRYTQYF.

The CDR3 here is CSVRVAGVPKLFNEQFF. CDR3 in DNA: TGCAGCGTTCGGGTAGCGGGGGTCCCAAAGCTCTTCAATGAGCAGTTCTTC. The chain couples TRBV29-1 to TRBJ2-1; 9 bases are shared with TRBD2. The junction had 17 bases not matched to a gene; V was cut back by 5 bases and J by 6 bases. The CDR3 contains 17 residues. Germline-derived CDR1 and CDR2 are SQVTM and ANQGSEA.

This rearrangement joins TRBV12-3 or TRBV12-4 to TRBJ2-5, with unresolved D. The length of the CDR3 is 12 residues. The germline V and J ends were trimmed by 7 bases and 1 base, with 7 bases remaining between them. This CDR3 is CASTTFQETQYF. As DNA, the CDR3 is TGTGCCAGCACTACGTTCCAAGAGACCCAGTACTTC.

The chain couples TRBV20-1 to TRBJ2-3; 8 bases align to TRBD2. CDR3 length: 16 amino acids. The germline gives CDR1 DFQATT, CDR2 SNEGSKA (reference sequence). V lost 0 bases to trimming and J lost 1 base; unmatched junction nucleotides: 6. In DNA, the CDR3 is TGCAGTGCTAGAGACCCCGGGAGGGCCCGCACAGATACGCAGTATTTT. Its protein product is CSARDPGRARTDTQYF.

The chain has TRBV5-1 and TRBJ2-5, with D uncertain. The CDR3 sequence is 11 residues long. Germline values: CDR1 SGHRS, CDR2 YFSETQ. V lost 7 bases and J lost 5, with 9 bases in between. As DNA, the CDR3 is TGCGCCAGCGGGCTAGACGAGACCCAGTACTTC. Protein product: CASGLDETQYF.

Only a few counts were recorded for this clonotype. The chain carries TRBV27 and TRBJ2-5; D is tentatively TRBD1 or TRBD2 (5 bases each). The germline gives CDR1 MNHEY, CDR2 SMNVEV (reference sequence). Trimming pared 3 bases from V and 2 bases from J, leaving 7 bases between. The CDR3 totals 13 residues. CDR3 residues: CASSFEGQETQYF. The CDR3 bases are TGTGCCAGCAGTTTCGAGGGGCAAGAGACCCAGTACTTC.

This chain uses TRBV4-2 with TRBJ1-2; D is perhaps TRBD1 (6 bases). CDR1 and CDR2 (germline): LGHNA, YNFKEQ. This CDR3 region has 13 residues. With 3 bases removed from V and 4 bases from J, the gap between germline ends came to 9 bases. CDR3 sequence reads: CASSQGAAYGYTF. The CDR3 DNA reads as TGTGCCAGCAGCCAGGGGGCGGCCTATGGCTACACCTTC.

This clonotype was seen a few times. The chain links TRBV7-2 to TRBJ2-1; 8 positions match TRBD2. Germline trimming cut 4 bases from V and 5 bases from J; bases unmatched to any gene: 7. Germline CDR1 SGHTA, CDR2 FQGNSA. The CDR3 has 15 residues. CDR3 bases: TGTGCCAGCAGCTGGTTAGCGGGAACCCACAATGAGCAGTTCTTC. This encodes CASSWLAGTHNEQFF.

The chain couples TRBV7-2 to TRBJ2-1; D might be TRBD2 (5 bases). The CDR3 is made up of 16 amino acids. V shed 7 bases and J shed 0 bases, with 16 bases lying between them. CDR1 SGHTA and CDR2 FQGNSA come from the germline V gene. The chain's CDR3 is CASTRGLGSSYNEQFF. CDR3 bases: TGTGCCAGCACCCGAGGGCTGGGTAGCTCCTACAATGAGCAGTTCTTC.

This clonotype was seen more than once but under ten times. The J gene is TRBJ2-2, the V gene TRBV7-6; tentative D call: TRBD2 (5 bases). The CDR3 spans 14 residues. The V end lost 5 bases, the J end lost 3 bases, and 10 bases lay between the germline ends. Germline CDR1 and CDR2: SGHVS and FNYEAQ. CDR3 region: CASSADYYTGELFF. In nucleotides, the CDR3 is TGTGCCAGCAGCGCCGACTACTACACCGGGGAGCTGTTTTTT.

This clonotype was seen repeatedly, ten times or more. CDR3 protein: CASSLDRGYGYTF. For the CDR3, the DNA is TGTGCCAGCAGCTTAGACAGGGGGTATGGCTACACCTTC. The rearrangement joins TRBV7-2 to TRBJ1-2; 8 positions match TRBD1. Germline trimming cut 1 base from V and 5 bases from J; bases unmatched to any gene: 0. The V gene's germline CDR1 is SGHTA and CDR2 FQGNSA. The CDR3 contains 13 residues.

This clonotype was counted between two and nine times. The chain is built from TRBV7-9 and TRBJ2-3, with D perhaps matching TRBD1 or TRBD2 (5 bases each). The CDR3 length is 13 residues. The V gene lost 3 bases and the J gene lost 2 bases, with 6 bases spanning the gap. CDR1 and CDR2 (germline): SEHNR, FQNEAQ (reference sequence). The CDR3 here is CASSFGTTDTQYF. In nucleotides, the CDR3 is TGTGCCAGCAGCTTCGGGACCACAGATACGCAGTATTTT.

The chain has TRBV20-1 and TRBJ2-1, with D possibly TRBD1 on 5 matching bases. CDR3 size: 13 residues. Germline CDR1 and CDR2: DFQATT and SNEGSKA (reference sequence). Trimming removed 3 bases from V and 6 bases from J, with 12 bases in between. The CDR3, as DNA: TGCAGTGCTAGGGGGCGGTATACCAATGAGCAGTTCTTC. It encodes CSARGRYTNEQFF.

This clonotype was detected many times. The chain combines TRBV4-1 with TRBJ2-7; D is perhaps TRBD1 or TRBD2 (5 bases each). Per germline, CDR1 MGHRA and CDR2 YSYEKL. The CDR3 is 15 amino acids. Deletions cut 4 bases from V and 2 bases from J, with 15 bases between. The CDR3 coding sequence is TGCGCCAGCAGCCGGAACCGGGACGGACCCTACGAGCAGTACGTC. Translation: CASSRNRDGPYEQYV.

This clonotype was picked up a small number of times. The chain uses TRBV28 and TRBJ2-4; D is possibly TRBD1 (7 bases). With 3 bases removed from V and 6 bases from J, the gap between germline ends came to 9 bases. The length of the CDR3 is 13 residues. Germline V gene data show CDR1 as MDHEN and CDR2 as SYDVKM. The CDR3 DNA follows: TGTGCCAGCAGTTTGCAGGGGGGAAACATTCAGTACTTC. Translation: CASSLQGGNIQYF.

This chain connects TRBV12-3 or TRBV12-4 to TRBJ2-1; a possible D gene is TRBD2 (5 bases). With 5 bases removed from V and 5 bases from J, the gap between germline ends came to 13 bases. The CDR3 loop spans 14 amino acids. CDR3: CASSTGVGNNEQFF. The CDR3 bases are TGTGCCAGCAGTACCGGGGTGGGGAACAATGAGCAGTTCTTC.

This clonotype was seen only a few times. J is TRBJ2-1 and V is TRBV5-1; 8 bases agree with TRBD1. The CDR3 runs 14 residues. V shed 5 bases, J shed 5 bases, and the junction held 6 bases outside the gene matches. Germline V lookup: CDR1 SGHRS, CDR2 YFSETQ. As DNA, the CDR3 is TGCGCCAGCAGTTCTACAGGGGGGCACAATGAGCAGTTCTTC. It codes for CASSSTGGHNEQFF.

This clonotype was found a few times. V gene TRBV28 combines with J gene TRBJ1-5; perhaps TRBD1 as D (5 bases). The CDR3 totals 12 residues. The germline gives CDR1 MDHEN, CDR2 SYDVKM. Trimming cost V 8 bases and J 5 bases, with 10 bases left between them. This CDR3 reads CASGRGDQPQHF. CDR3 in DNA: TGTGCCAGCGGCCGAGGGGATCAGCCCCAGCATTTT. The full variable domain, in which reference TRBV28 and TRBJ1-5 provide the parts outside the CDR3, is DVKVTQSSRYLVKRTGEKVFLECVQDMDHENMFWYRQDPGLGLRLIYFSYDVKMKEKGDIPEGYSVSREKKERFSLILESASTNQTSMYLCASGRGDQPQHFGDGTRLSIL.